This T cell receptor (beta chain) was retrieved from a study of shared clonotypes between healthy human individuals. Turning to the study itself: Aged between 18 and 49, the donors were a couple of women and three men. A donor's plate count was three for CD4 naive and three for CD4 memory; CD8 naive had two and CD8 memory one.

Concerning this clone itself: Its specificity is not known.

Points from the study as a whole: Clonotypes shared by all four donors outscored non-shared clonotypes in generation probability.

At deep level, the assay was performed. Libraries were prepared by immunoSEQ multiplex PCR; TCRdb keeps only in-frame clonotypes and omits some of them. Found here are 980,000 or so clones, over 60% of them singletons; the top ten hold about 1.5%. Germline trimming cut 0 bases from V and 5 bases from J; bases unmatched to any gene: 7. This CDR3 is built from 15 residues. CDR1 and CDR2 from the germline V gene are SGHRS and YFSETQ. This sequence joins TRBV5-1 and TRBJ2-5, with 7 bases aligning to TRBD1. The source of this sequence is a man in his late teens or twenties in good health. The sequenced sample was memory CD4+ T cells sorted from blood. This sample's subset: CD45RA-negative fraction. CDR3 region: CASSLGQGLVETQYF. The CDR3 region has the DNA TGCGCCAGCAGCTTGGGACAGGGTTTAGTGGAGACCCAGTACTTC.